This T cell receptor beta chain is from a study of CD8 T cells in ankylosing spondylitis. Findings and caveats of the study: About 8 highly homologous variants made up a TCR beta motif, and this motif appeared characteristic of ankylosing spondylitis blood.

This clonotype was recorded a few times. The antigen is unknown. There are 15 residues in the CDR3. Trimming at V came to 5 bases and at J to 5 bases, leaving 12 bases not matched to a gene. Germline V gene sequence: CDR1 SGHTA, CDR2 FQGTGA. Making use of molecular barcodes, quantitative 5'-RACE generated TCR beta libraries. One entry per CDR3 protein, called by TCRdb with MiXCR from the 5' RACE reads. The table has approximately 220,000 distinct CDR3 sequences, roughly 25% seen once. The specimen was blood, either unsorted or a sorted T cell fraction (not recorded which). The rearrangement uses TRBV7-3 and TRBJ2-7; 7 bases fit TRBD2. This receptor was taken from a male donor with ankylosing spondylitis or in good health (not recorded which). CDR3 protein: CASSPPGPGGNEQYF. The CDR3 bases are TGTGCCAGCAGCCCGCCGGGCCCGGGGGGTAACGAGCAGTACTTC. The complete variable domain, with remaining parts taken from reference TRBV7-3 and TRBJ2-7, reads GAGVSQTPSNKVTEKGKYVELRCDPISGHTALYWYRQSLGQGPEFLIYFQGTGAADDSGLPNDRFFAVRPEGSVSTLKIQRTERGDSAVYLCASSPPGPGGNEQYFGPGTRLTVT.